Listed below are T cell receptor beta chains from one sample, sequenced in a study of blood T cell repertoires in COVID-19. This table comes from immunoSEQ multiplex PCR, and its TCRdb copy is limited to in-frame clones, with some not included. Among 55,000 to 75,000 clones listed, around 82% were seen once. The sequenced material came from peripheral blood. The receptors shown here come from an elderly man with COVID-19, enrolled during active disease. The CDR3 runs from the conserved cysteine through the conserved F or W. A D gene is named only where the DNA matches it firmly. Clone sizes are given selectively: once, few, many, or a class where the clone is expanded.

abundance: NA
j_gene: TRBJ2-5
d_gene: NA
v_gene: TRBV2
CDR3aa: CAIKAGLGLAQYF
CDR3nt: TGTGCCATTAAGGCGGGGCTGGGGCTGGCCCAGTACTTC

abundance: NA
j_gene: TRBJ2-1
d_gene: TRBD1
v_gene: TRBV10-1
CDR3aa: CASSEPNLSPDRPDNEQFF
CDR3nt: TGCGCCAGCAGTGAGCCCAACCTCTCCCCGGACAGGCCGGACAATGAGCAGTTCTTC

abundance: NA
j_gene: TRBJ2-7
d_gene: TRBD2
v_gene: TRBV13
CDR3aa: CASSPGLAGGQLYEQYF
CDR3nt: TGTGCCAGCAGCCCCGGACTAGCGGGGGGGCAGTTGTACGAGCAGTACTTC

abundance: NA
j_gene: TRBJ1-2
d_gene: NA
v_gene: TRBV4-1
CDR3aa: CASSQEARGQSYGYTF
CDR3nt: TGCGCCAGCAGCCAAGAGGCGCGGGGGCAAAGCTATGGCTACACCTTC

abundance: NA
j_gene: TRBJ2-6
d_gene: NA
v_gene: TRBV7-7
CDR3aa: CASSLTGTGANVLTF
CDR3nt: TGTGCCAGCAGCCTTACAGGGACTGGGGCCAACGTCCTGACTTTC

abundance: NA
j_gene: TRBJ2-5
d_gene: TRBD1
v_gene: TRBV19
CDR3aa: CASRNRGRSQETQYF
CDR3nt: TGTGCCAGTAGAAACAGGGGCAGGAGCCAAGAGACCCAGTACTTC

abundance: NA
j_gene: TRBJ1-1
d_gene: NA
v_gene: TRBV4-1
CDR3aa: CASSQDKVAYEAFF
CDR3nt: TGCGCCAGCAGCCAGGACAAGGTTGCCTATGAAGCTTTCTTT

abundance: once
j_gene: TRBJ2-3
d_gene: NA
v_gene: TRBV7-3
CDR3aa: CASSLRRSSTDTQYF
CDR3nt: TGTGCCAGCAGCTTAAGGCGGAGTAGCACAGATACGCAGTATTTT

abundance: NA
j_gene: TRBJ1-5
d_gene: TRBD1
v_gene: TRBV2
CDR3aa: CASSLQGVQPQHF
CDR3nt: TGTGCCAGCAGTCTACAGGGGGTTCAGCCCCAGCATTTT

abundance: NA
j_gene: TRBJ1-6
d_gene: NA
v_gene: TRBV7-2
CDR3aa: CASSAPGTHNSPLHF
CDR3nt: TGTGCCAGCAGCGCTCCCGGGACACATAATTCACCCCTCCACTTT

abundance: NA
j_gene: TRBJ1-2
d_gene: TRBD1
v_gene: TRBV7-2
CDR3aa: CASSLESRTGGTNYGYTF
CDR3nt: TGTGCCAGCAGCTTAGAGTCCAGGACAGGGGGTACTAACTATGGCTACACCTTC

abundance: NA
j_gene: TRBJ1-2
d_gene: NA
v_gene: TRBV5-6
CDR3aa: CASSLGATASYGYTF
CDR3nt: TGTGCCAGCAGCTTGGGGGCCACGGCCTCCTATGGCTACACCTTC

abundance: NA
j_gene: TRBJ1-1
d_gene: NA
v_gene: TRBV5-8
CDR3aa: CASSSTGRAEAFF
CDR3nt: TGTGCCAGCAGCTCGACAGGCAGAGCTGAAGCTTTCTTT

abundance: NA
j_gene: TRBJ1-4
d_gene: NA
v_gene: TRBV5-1
CDR3aa: CASSLGEGVEKLFF
CDR3nt: TGCGCCAGCAGCTTGGGGGAGGGGGTCGAAAAACTGTTTTTT

abundance: NA
j_gene: TRBJ2-7
d_gene: TRBD1
v_gene: TRBV5-4
CDR3aa: CASSPAPGQGPGEQYF
CDR3nt: TGTGCCAGCAGCCCGGCCCCGGGACAGGGGCCGGGGGAGCAGTACTTC

abundance: NA
j_gene: TRBJ1-4
d_gene: TRBD1
v_gene: TRBV6-5
CDR3aa: CASRGQGGEKLFF
CDR3nt: TGTGCCAGCAGGGGACAGGGGGGGGAAAAACTGTTTTTT

abundance: NA
j_gene: TRBJ2-1
d_gene: NA
v_gene: TRBV27
CDR3aa: CASSTLAFSYNEQFF
CDR3nt: TGTGCCAGCAGTACACTAGCCTTCTCCTACAATGAGCAGTTCTTC

abundance: NA
j_gene: TRBJ1-4
d_gene: NA
v_gene: TRBV3-1/TRBV3-2
CDR3aa: CASSLAGAPYEKLFF
CDR3nt: TGTGCCAGCAGCCTAGCAGGGGCGCCGTATGAAAAACTGTTTTTT

abundance: few
j_gene: TRBJ1-2
d_gene: TRBD1
v_gene: TRBV27
CDR3aa: CASSSDRGQGGYTF
CDR3nt: TGTGCCAGCAGTTCAGACAGGGGGCAAGGTGGCTACACCTTC

abundance: NA
j_gene: TRBJ1-1
d_gene: NA
v_gene: TRBV11-2
CDR3aa: CASSSGRGSTEAFF
CDR3nt: TGTGCCAGCAGCTCCGGACGGGGAAGCACTGAAGCTTTCTTT

abundance: few
j_gene: TRBJ1-5
d_gene: NA
v_gene: TRBV24-1
CDR3aa: CATSDERTGRQPQHF
CDR3nt: TGTGCCACCAGTGATGAACGAACAGGTCGGCAGCCCCAGCATTTT